Listed here is a single T cell receptor (beta chain). No antigen is known for it. The data derive from a study of T cells after yellow fever vaccination. Findings of the study overall: Clonotypes shared by both compartments, CD4 and CD8, made up a small share. The secondary response was weaker but peaked faster, day 5 versus 15.

TCR cDNA, made by 5'RACE template switching, carried an added universal primer site and UMIs. TCRdb independently ran MiXCR on the 5' RACE reads; one entry per CDR3 protein. Seen here are 250,000 to 350,000 distinct CDR3 sequences, around 7% observed once, and the top ten hold roughly 19%. Germline V gene sequence: CDR1 SGHNT, CDR2 YYREEE (reference sequence). CDR3 length: 17 residues. V lost 5 bases, J lost 7 bases, and 13 bases stayed unmatched. The genes are TRBV5-4 and TRBJ2-3, with 13 bases matching TRBD2. This TCR was recovered from a man aged 18 to 30 who received the YFV17D yellow fever vaccine. The sample here was PBMCs, taken about 41 days after the first yellow fever vaccination. DNA of the CDR3: TGTGCCAGCAGTTCCAAAACACTAGCGGGGGGGATTCATACGCAGTATTTT. This gives the protein CASSSKTLAGGIHTQYF.